Presented here are 22 T cell receptor beta chains from one specimen sequenced in a study of T cell responses to AZD1222 COVID-19 vaccine. TCRdb keeps only in-frame clones here, not all; method: immunoSEQ multiplex PCR. The data show fewer than 85,000 clones, around 89% seen once. This sample comprised peripheral blood, obtained on day 0 of AZD1222 vaccination. All receptors come from an adult in good health.

The rearrangement links TRBV5-4 to TRBJ2-5; perhaps TRBD1 as D (6 bases). Germline V gives CDR1 SGHNT, CDR2 YYREEE (reference sequence). CDR3 size: 16 residues. V was pared by 0 bases and J by 1 base, with 13 bases between. CDR3 sequence: CASSLVGTSFQETQYF. For the CDR3, the DNA is TGTGCCAGCAGCTTGGTGGGGACAAGTTTCCAAGAGACCCAGTACTTC.

V and J are TRBV27 and TRBJ2-1; D may be TRBD2 (6 bases). The CDR3 consists of 16 residues. From germline, CDR1 is MNHEY and CDR2 SMNVEV (reference sequence). Trimming removed 0 bases at V and 8 bases at J, with 17 bases between. CDR3 nucleotide sequence: TGTGCCAGCAGTTTATCTCCCAGCGGGCCTTGGGATGAGCAGTTCTTC. This codes for CASSLSPSGPWDEQFF.

V usage is TRBV5-1 and J usage is TRBJ2-7, with a weak D call TRBD2 (6 bases). Trimming took 0 bases from V and 6 from J, leaving 19 bases between them. Germline CDR1 reads SGHRS; CDR2 reads YFSETQ. The CDR3 totals 16 residues. Here the CDR3 DNA reads TGCGCCAGCAGCTTGGGGCGGAGGGCGGTCTCGGGCGAGCAGTACTTC. Protein: CASSLGRRAVSGEQYF.

The chain links TRBV5-4 to TRBJ2-5; D remains unclear. The CDR3 is 13 amino acids. The germline V and J ends were trimmed by 2 bases and 5 bases, with 10 bases remaining between them. Germline values: CDR1 SGHNT, CDR2 YYREEE (reference sequence). CDR3 protein: CASSLGFRETQYF. The DNA of the CDR3 is TGTGCCAGCAGCTTAGGATTTCGGGAGACCCAGTACTTC.

The chain employs TRBV4-2 and TRBJ1-2; D is possibly TRBD1 (6 bases). Trimming removed 0 bases from V and 8 bases from J, with 19 bases in between. The CDR3 consists of 16 residues. The germline gives CDR1 LGHNA, CDR2 YNFKEQ. In nucleotides, the CDR3 is TGTGCCAGCAGCCAAGATCAAGGGCGAGCAGGGGAAGGCTACACCTTC. It encodes CASSQDQGRAGEGYTF.

The chain is built from TRBV28 and TRBJ2-1; TRBD2 aligns across 7 bases. Germline trimming cut 7 bases from V and 2 bases from J; bases unmatched to any gene: 8. There are 15 residues in the CDR3. Germline CDR1 reads MDHEN; CDR2 reads SYDVKM. CDR3 sequence: CASTLRTSPYNEQFF. The CDR3 bases are TGTGCCAGCACCTTACGGACTAGTCCCTACAATGAGCAGTTCTTC. Drawing the rest from reference TRBV28 and TRBJ2-1, the complete variable domain is DVKVTQSSRYLVKRTGEKVFLECVQDMDHENMFWYRQDPGLGLRLIYFSYDVKMKEKGDIPEGYSVSREKKERFSLILESASTNQTSMYLCASTLRTSPYNEQFFGPGTRLTVL.

The chain is built from TRBV28 and TRBJ2-7; maybe TRBD1 (6 bases). From germline, CDR1 is MDHEN and CDR2 SYDVKM. The CDR3 extends over 14 amino acids. Trimming removed 3 bases from V and 3 bases from J, with 12 bases in between. CDR3 nucleotides: TGTGCCAGCAGTTTGGGTGGGACAAACTACGAGCAGTACTTC. Protein: CASSLGGTNYEQYF. Full variable domain (outside the CDR3, taken from reference TRBV28 and TRBJ2-7): DVKVTQSSRYLVKRTGEKVFLECVQDMDHENMFWYRQDPGLGLRLIYFSYDVKMKEKGDIPEGYSVSREKKERFSLILESASTNQTSMYLCASSLGGTNYEQYFGPGTRLTVT.

This clone came up once. The V and J genes are TRBV6-1 and TRBJ1-1, with 11 nucleotides matching TRBD1. Germline lookup yields CDR1 MNHNS and CDR2 SASEGT. Trimming cost V 0 bases and J 6 bases; bases outside gene matches: 6. The CDR3 is 16 amino acids. For the CDR3, the DNA is TGTGCCAGCAGTGAAGCGGTTGGGACAGGGGGAGCTGAAGCTTTCTTT. It is translated as CASSEAVGTGGAEAFF.

V usage is TRBV28 and J usage is TRBJ1-3; D gene unclear. The ends were cut back, 2 bases at V and 3 bases at J, with 11 bases in the middle. Germline-derived CDR1 and CDR2 are MDHEN and SYDVKM. The CDR3 has 15 amino acids. CDR3: CASSLPPFGGNTIYF. For the CDR3, the DNA is TGTGCCAGCAGTTTACCCCCTTTTGGTGGAAACACCATATATTTT.

V gene TRBV6-4 combines with J gene TRBJ2-3; unclear D gene. The V end was cut by 4 bases, the J end by 4 bases, with 9 bases between. CDR3 length: 13 residues. Germline-derived CDR1 and CDR2 are MRHNA and SNTAGT. The CDR3 DNA follows: TGTGCCAGCAGTGGGGAAAGGGCAGATACGCAGTATTTT. The encoded protein is CASSGERADTQYF.

In its sample, this clone was seen once. The V gene is TRBV7-8, the J gene TRBJ1-6; D not resolved. This CDR3 has 15 amino acids. V lost 4 bases to trimming and J lost 11 bases, with 18 bases between them. The germline CDR1 and CDR2 sequences are SGHVS and FQNEAQ. CDR3 sequence reads: CASSSREARGTPLHF. CDR3 bases: TGTGCCAGCAGCTCGAGGGAGGCCAGAGGGACACCCCTCCACTTT.

The gene calls are TRBV30 and TRBJ1-2; D is perhaps TRBD1 (6 bases). Germline V gene sequence: CDR1 GTSNPN, CDR2 SVGIG (reference sequence). The CDR3 runs 11 residues. V gave up 0 bases and J gave up 8 bases, with 7 bases separating them. The CDR3 bases are TGTGCCTGGAGTGTAGGGGGAGGCTACACCTTC. Residues: CAWSVGGGYTF.

J is TRBJ2-3 and V is TRBV20-1; D remains unclear. Trimming took off 3 bases at V and 0 bases at J, with 10 bases between the two ends. Germline V lookup: CDR1 DFQATT, CDR2 SNEGSKA (reference sequence). The CDR3 extends over 14 amino acids. CDR3 in DNA: TGCAGTGCTAGTCCCGGCTACAGCACAGATACGCAGTATTTT. Translated, it gives CSASPGYSTDTQYF.

Notes on this clone: Different DNA sequences within this sample yield the same CDR3. The chain couples TRBV30 to TRBJ1-1; D is ambiguous. Germline CDR1 GTSNPN, CDR2 SVGIG (reference sequence). Trimming removed 3 bases from V and 2 bases from J, with 7 bases in between. CDR3 length: 12 residues. Here the CDR3 DNA reads TGTGCCTGGAGCTCCGGTAACACTGAAGCTTTCTTT. Translated, it gives CAWSSGNTEAFF.

The CDR3 sequence is CASSPYGQGVKYF. The CDR3 DNA is TGTGCCAGCAGTCCATACGGACAGGGGGTGAAGTACTTC. This rearrangement joins TRBV28 to TRBJ2-4, with TRBD1 identical over 10 bases. With 5 bases clipped from V and 14 bases from J, the junction kept 9 bases outside the gene matches. Germline V gives CDR1 MDHEN, CDR2 SYDVKM. The CDR3 runs to 13 residues.

The J gene is TRBJ1-3, the V gene TRBV13, with D possibly TRBD1 on 5 matching bases. Germline lookup yields CDR1 PRHDT and CDR2 FYEKMQ (reference sequence). The CDR3 covers 15 residues. Trimming stripped 7 bases from V and 3 bases from J, with 16 bases between. CDR3 sequence reads: CASTRRGTGGNTIYF. The CDR3 nucleotides are TGTGCCAGCACCAGACGGGGGACGGGTGGAAACACCATATATTTT.

The chain recombines TRBV18 with TRBJ1-5; D not certain. This CDR3 has 13 amino acids. Between the trimmed V and J ends, which lost 4 bases and 0 bases, there was a span of 4 bases. Germline loops: CDR1 KGHSH, CDR2 LQKENI. The CDR3 bases are TGTGCCAGCTCACAGGATAGCAATCAGCCCCAGCATTTT. This encodes CASSQDSNQPQHF.

The chain is built from TRBV7-9 and TRBJ2-7; no reliable D call. The CDR3 consists of 14 residues. V shed 3 bases and J shed 2 bases, with 11 bases lying between them. The germline V gene encodes CDR1 SEHNR and CDR2 FQNEAQ (reference sequence). CDR3 sequence reads: CASSFWLQPYEQYF. CDR3 sequence (DNA): TGTGCCAGCAGCTTCTGGCTCCAACCCTACGAGCAGTACTTC.

This chain joins TRBV7-3 and TRBJ2-2; D remains ambiguous. Germline values: CDR1 SGHTA, CDR2 FQGTGA. V lost 0 bases and J 0 bases, leaving 11 bases between the germline ends. CDR3 length: 17 residues. CDR3 bases: TGTGCCAGCAGCTTAACGTTGGGCAGAACGAACACCGGGGAGCTGTTTTTT. Its translation: CASSLTLGRTNTGELFF.

The V gene is TRBV6-2 or TRBV6-3, the J gene TRBJ2-1, with TRBD2 matching over 10 bases. There are 16 residues in the CDR3. The V gene end was trimmed by 0 bases and the J gene end by 8 bases; junction bases not matched to a gene: 7. Germline CDR1 and CDR2: MNHEY and SVGEGT. CDR3 sequence reads: CASSYSAGGPLDEQFF. CDR3 nucleotide sequence: TGTGCCAGCAGTTACTCAGCGGGAGGGCCTCTTGATGAGCAGTTCTTC.

The V gene is TRBV2, the J gene TRBJ2-7; possibly TRBD1 or TRBD2 for D (5 bases each). Germline V gene data show CDR1 as SNHLY and CDR2 as FYNNEI. The CDR3 length is 15 residues. V shed 3 bases and J shed 11 bases, with 23 bases lying between them. The CDR3 region has the DNA TGTGCCAGCAGTGATTTTCCAGAAGCGGCAGGGTCTGAGTACTTC. This gives the protein CASSDFPEAAGSEYF.

The V call is TRBV23-1, the J call TRBJ1-5; weak D call: TRBD1 (6 bases). TRBV23-1 is noted as an ORF with a role that remains uncertain. V lost 0 bases and J 7 bases, leaving 7 bases between the germline ends. The CDR3 contains 13 residues. The CDR3 DNA is TGCGCCAGCAGTCAATCACAGGGACAGCCCCAGCATTTT. Translating gives CASSQSQGQPQHF.